The clone carrying this T cell receptor beta chain was counted a few times. From the reads, TCRdb called clonotypes with MiXCR, one entry per CDR3 protein. The sample includes 150,000 to 200,000 distinct CDR3 sequences, around 14% of them seen just once. These data are taken from a study of T cell repertoires in cytomegalovirus infection. V trimming: 4 bases; J trimming: 6 bases; junction bases outside the gene matches: 11. The CDR3 extends over 16 amino acids. Germline V gene data show CDR1 as DFQATT and CDR2 as SNEGSKA (reference sequence). The chain links TRBV20-1 to TRBJ2-2; 10 nucleotides agree with TRBD2. Source material: PBMCs. The sequence was collected from a human donor in good health (CMV status not recorded). Some clones in this sample may be carry-over from other donors' samples. The CDR3 DNA reads TGCAGTGCTAAAGTGACGAGCGGGAGGGAAGCCGGGGAGCTGTTTTTT. It codes for CSAKVTSGREAGELFF.